Following are 20 T cell receptor beta chains from one sample sequenced in a study of shared clonotypes between healthy human individuals. Measured with immunoSEQ multiplex PCR; TCRdb has only the in-frame clones, and not every one. This table holds approximately 2.3 million clones, more than 85% found once. Source material: naive CD4+ T cells from PBMCs. This sample's subset: CD45RA+ positively selected. The receptor source for this set is a man younger than 30 in good health. Some clones in this sample may be carry-over from other donors' samples.

The chain carries TRBV6-7 and TRBJ2-1; the D call may be TRBD1 or TRBD2 (5 bases each). TRBV6-7 is an open reading frame whose function is uncertain. V lost 0 bases and J 5 bases, leaving 14 bases between the germline ends. The CDR3 is made up of 16 amino acids. CDR3 protein: CASSYSVGDLDNEQFF. DNA of the CDR3: TGTGCCAGCAGTTACTCAGTCGGGGACCTGGACAATGAGCAGTTCTTC.

The chain couples TRBV2 to TRBJ2-2; D remains unclear. Trimming shortened V by 7 bases and J by 4 bases, and 13 bases separated the two germline ends. Germline V gives CDR1 SNHLY, CDR2 FYNNEI. CDR3 size: 14 residues. The CDR3 loop is CASNWAAATGELFF. The CDR3 region has the DNA TGTGCCAGCAACTGGGCAGCCGCCACCGGGGAGCTGTTTTTT.

The sample holds one count of this clone. The chain links TRBV11-3 to TRBJ1-4; D remains unclear. The CDR3 is 13 amino acids. Germline V CDR1 and CDR2: SGHNT, YENEEA. With 2 bases removed from V and 4 bases from J, the gap between germline ends came to 5 bases. The CDR3 region is CASSLRINEKLFF. As DNA, the CDR3 is TGTGCCAGCAGCTTACGGATTAATGAAAAACTGTTTTTT.

This chain links TRBV2 with TRBJ1-2; TRBD1 matches at 7 bases. V was pared by 3 bases and J by 0 bases, with 1 base of the junction left unmatched. CDR3 length: 14 amino acids. Germline CDR1 SNHLY, CDR2 FYNNEI. The CDR3 sequence: CASSDQGANYGYTF. As DNA, the CDR3 is TGTGCCAGCAGTGATCAGGGGGCTAACTATGGCTACACCTTC.

V gene TRBV6-5 combines with J gene TRBJ1-4; the D is unclear. Germline V lookup: CDR1 MNHEY, CDR2 SVGAGI. The germline V and J ends were trimmed by 6 bases and 0 bases, with 8 bases remaining between them. The CDR3 covers 14 residues. This CDR3 reads CASRVIATNEKLFF. As DNA, the CDR3 is TGTGCCAGCAGGGTGATTGCAACTAATGAAAAACTGTTTTTT.

The chain combines TRBV9 with TRBJ2-7, with D perhaps TRBD2 (5 bases). This CDR3 is built from 14 residues. The germline V gene has CDR1 SGDLS and CDR2 YYNGEE. Trimming cost V 4 bases and J 2 bases, with 13 bases left between them. The chain's CDR3 is CASSLTLDTYEQYF. DNA for the CDR3: TGTGCCAGCAGCCTCACACTAGACACCTACGAGCAGTACTTC.

The chain combines TRBV5-1 with TRBJ2-1, with no clear D. CDR1 is SGHRS and CDR2 is YFSETQ in the germline V gene. Trimming cost V 2 bases and J 5 bases, with 8 bases left between them. The CDR3 length is 13 residues. DNA for the CDR3: TGCGCCAGCAGCTTTGCAGCGAACAATGAGCAGTTCTTC. This translates into CASSFAANNEQFF.

The V call is TRBV7-8, the J call TRBJ2-3, with D tentatively TRBD2 (6 bases). The CDR3 is 15 residues long. V lost 0 bases, J lost 0 bases, and 7 bases lay in between. The germline V gene has CDR1 SGHVS and CDR2 FQNEAQ. DNA for the CDR3: TGTGCCAGCAGCTTAGCGGGACTCAGCACAGATACGCAGTATTTT. The encoded protein is CASSLAGLSTDTQYF.

This rearrangement joins TRBV5-6 to TRBJ2-1; D remains ambiguous. From germline, CDR1 is SGHDT and CDR2 YYEEEE. Deletions cut 1 base from V and 6 bases from J, with 8 bases between. The length of the CDR3 is 13 residues. CDR3 DNA sequence: TGTGCCAGCAGCTTGCGTCCCGTCAATGAGCAGTTCTTC. Translated, it gives CASSLRPVNEQFF. Drawing the rest from reference TRBV5-6 and TRBJ2-1, the complete variable domain is DAGVTQSPTHLIKTRGQQVTLRCSPKSGHDTVSWYQQALGQGPQFIFQYYEEEERQRGNFPDRFSGHQFPNYSSELNVNALLLGDSALYLCASSLRPVNEQFFGPGTRLTVL.

The genes are TRBV29-1 and TRBJ2-5; D not certain. The CDR3 runs 13 residues. V lost 4 bases and J 1 base, leaving 10 bases between the germline ends. Germline values: CDR1 SQVTM, CDR2 ANQGSEA. CDR3 sequence (DNA): TGCAGCGTTGGTTCCGCGTTCCAAGAGACCCAGTACTTC. It yields the protein CSVGSAFQETQYF. Combining the CDR3 with reference TRBV29-1 and TRBJ2-5 gives the whole variable domain SAVISQKPSRDICQRGTSLTIQCQVDSQVTMMFWYRQQPGQSLTLIATANQGSEATYESGFVIDKFPISRPNLTFSTLTVSNMSPEDSSIYLCSVGSAFQETQYFGPGTRLLVL.

This clone was recorded a few times. V usage is TRBV2 and J usage is TRBJ1-4; D unresolved. This CDR3 is 12 amino acids long. Per the germline V gene, CDR1 is SNHLY and CDR2 is FYNNEI. With 7 bases removed from V and 8 bases from J, the gap between germline ends came to 11 bases. The CDR3 here is CASKGTVEKLFF. The CDR3 bases are TGTGCCAGCAAGGGAACAGTAGAAAAACTGTTTTTT. Full variable domain (outside the CDR3, taken from reference TRBV2 and TRBJ1-4): EPEVTQTPSHQVTQMGQEVILRCVPISNHLYFYWYRQILGQKVEFLVSFYNNEISEKSEIFDDQFSVERPDGSNFTLKIRSTKLEDSAMYFCASKGTVEKLFFGSGTQLSVL.

The J gene is TRBJ2-1, the V gene TRBV7-9; D call uncertain. The V and J ends lost 2 bases and 10 bases respectively, with 9 bases between them. Germline V gives CDR1 SEHNR, CDR2 FQNEAQ (reference sequence). This CDR3 has 12 amino acids. The CDR3 here is CASSLRQGEQFF. CDR3 DNA sequence: TGTGCCAGCAGCTTACGTCAAGGGGAGCAGTTCTTC.

The J gene is TRBJ2-1, the V gene TRBV5-1, with a tentative D call TRBD1 (6 bases). Trimming stripped 5 bases from V and 7 bases from J, with 10 bases between. There are 12 residues in the CDR3. Germline CDR1 and CDR2: SGHRS and YFSETQ. The DNA of the CDR3 is TGCGCCAGCAGGCAACAGGGAAATGAGCAGTTCTTC. Residues: CASRQQGNEQFF.

The rearrangement joins TRBV7-8 to TRBJ2-5, with 7 bases fitting TRBD1. V gave up 2 bases and J gave up 5 bases; unmatched junction bases: 8. The germline gives CDR1 SGHVS, CDR2 FQNEAQ. The CDR3 totals 15 residues. CDR3 nucleotides: TGTGCCAGCAGCTTAACGACAGGGATGGGGGAGACCCAGTACTTC. This sequence encodes CASSLTTGMGETQYF.

Remarks on this clone: Other DNA sequences in this sample translate to the same CDR3. The chain combines TRBV2 with TRBJ2-3; D remains unclear. Germline values: CDR1 SNHLY, CDR2 FYNNEI. The V end lost 3 bases, the J end lost 0 bases, and 4 bases lay between the germline ends. This CDR3 is 13 amino acids long. CDR3: CASSDESTDTQYF. CDR3 in DNA: TGTGCCAGCAGTGATGAAAGCACAGATACGCAGTATTTT. The complete variable domain, with remaining parts taken from reference TRBV2 and TRBJ2-3, reads EPEVTQTPSHQVTQMGQEVILRCVPISNHLYFYWYRQILGQKVEFLVSFYNNEISEKSEIFDDQFSVERPDGSNFTLKIRSTKLEDSAMYFCASSDESTDTQYFGPGTRLTVL.

Remarks on this clone: Within the sample, other DNA sequences also encode this same CDR3. The chain is built from TRBV7-2 and TRBJ2-2; the D is unclear. The V and J ends lost 1 base and 2 bases respectively, with 5 bases between them. Looked up from germline, CDR1 is SGHTA and CDR2 is FQGNSA. The CDR3 is made up of 14 amino acids. The CDR3 sequence: CASSLGSNTGELFF. CDR3 DNA: TGTGCCAGCAGCTTAGGCAGCAACACCGGGGAGCTGTTTTTT.

Details on this clone: The sample contains more than one DNA sequence encoding this CDR3. Here the CDR3 reads CASSQASGSPYNEQFF. The CDR3, as DNA: TGTGCCAGCAGCCAGGCTAGCGGGAGCCCCTACAATGAGCAGTTCTTC. The chain joins TRBV4-2 to TRBJ2-1; TRBD2 aligns across 10 bases. Germline CDR1 reads LGHNA; CDR2 reads YNFKEQ. V gave up 3 bases and J gave up 2 bases; unmatched junction bases: 4. The CDR3 covers 16 residues.

The V and J genes are TRBV6-1 and TRBJ2-7; 8 nucleotides match TRBD1. Germline values: CDR1 MNHNS, CDR2 SASEGT. This CDR3 region has 13 residues. Trimming removed 4 bases from V and 3 bases from J; junction bases left unmatched: 2. The CDR3 loop is CASSVDRVYEQYF. The CDR3 DNA follows: TGTGCCAGCAGTGTGGACAGGGTCTACGAGCAGTACTTC.

The rearrangement joins TRBV18 to TRBJ2-5; 8 positions agree with TRBD1. With V trimmed by 3 bases and J by 2 bases, 11 bases remained unmatched. This CDR3 is 17 amino acids long. Per germline, CDR1 KGHSH and CDR2 LQKENI. CDR3 DNA sequence: TGTGCCAGCTCACCCGGACAGGGCTCCCTTTCTCAAGAGACCCAGTACTTC. Its protein product is CASSPGQGSLSQETQYF.

The V and J genes are TRBV5-1 and TRBJ1-1; 10 bases are shared with TRBD1. Germline assignment: CDR1 SGHRS and CDR2 YFSETQ. This CDR3 region has 14 residues. Germline trimming cut 4 bases from V and 6 bases from J; bases unmatched to any gene: 6. The CDR3 nucleotides read TGCGCCAGCAGCCCCGGACAGGGGGGTGCTGAAGCTTTCTTT. Translation gives CASSPGQGGAEAFF.